This T cell receptor (beta chain) was recovered during a study of blood T cells in healthy people across ages. General observations from the study: Investigators viewed diversity estimates from one million T cells as underestimates, the study reported.

The ends lost 0 bases at V and 5 bases at J; junction bases unmatched: 3. Germline V gives CDR1 DFQATT, CDR2 SNEGSKA (reference sequence). The CDR3 has 14 amino acids. Using a J-beta primer mix together with a sample-barcoded 5' primer, a second PCR was run for about 6 to 11 cycles. Using its own MiXCR run on the 5' RACE reads, TCRdb lists one record per CDR3 protein. The data show 550,000 to 650,000 distinct CDR3 sequences, with over 25% seen just once and roughly 3.5% held by the top ten. This clonotype was observed a single time. Its target is unknown. This sample also belongs to another study, concerning T cells of mothers and their children. That report adds: The people who donated were a few healthy Caucasian mothers and their six children.

The sequencing sample was made of blood. This receptor was taken from a boy younger than 10 in good health. This rearrangement joins TRBV20-1 to TRBJ2-2; 7 positions match TRBD1. The DNA of the CDR3 is TGCAGTGCTAGAGAGCGCAGGGGGACCGGGGAGCTGTTTTTT. It is translated as CSARERRGTGELFF.